What follows describes a single T cell receptor (beta chain). Which antigen it targets is not known. No base qualities exist here, and no much larger clone lies one base off it. The donors were included in the validation cohort of over a hundred subjects, a group kept apart from the roughly 670-subject first cohort. The data are from a study of cytomegalovirus exposure and HLA in healthy donors (dated by TCRdb to about 2017). For context, the study as a whole: According to a later analysis, the 120 validation repertoires were produced on the same platform as the 666 repertoires of the first cohort. The study was designed to test whether signatures of past pathogen exposure could be identified by cataloging public T cell receptors. Along with the approximately 600-subject first cohort, a separate validation cohort of over 90 different subjects was used. To predict cytomegalovirus infection status, the study combined high-throughput TCR immunosequencing, statistical association of individual TCRs with disease status, and machine learning.

Receptor amplification or capture employed the immunoSEQ multiplex PCR assay. Turning to the authors' computational methods: A statistical classification framework was built to diagnose cytomegalovirus status from the catalog of TCR beta chain sequences. Sourced from immuneACCESS, this table was stored by TCRdb with only in-frame sequences that have V and J called. A share of the clones is absent; for the studies checked, an unresolved V gene accounts for under half, and the remainder has no known explanation. The V and J calls and clone size come from that table; D and trimming were worked out from the DNA. The sample table records approximately 41,000 clones; 85% to 95% of these occur just once. The ten most abundant clones make up about 3.5% of the sample. In the germline V gene, CDR1 corresponds to SGDLS and CDR2 to YYNGEE. The CDR3, cysteine through phenylalanine, is 14 amino acids long. The sequence is cut down to CDR3 DNA, 42 bases in frame from base 1. Trimming accounts for 3 bases at V and 3 bases at J, while the number of junction bases matched to no gene is 1.

Overall results and qualifications from the work: A few of the identified cytomegalovirus-associated TCR beta chains were confirmed in vitro to be specific for cytomegalovirus antigens. Most TCR sequences were seen in very few donors, while some public TCRs were found in many individuals. The study listed 164 TCR beta chains as associated with cytomegalovirus. In a later analysis, TCRs clustered in the first cohort were found to also tend to co-occur in the 130 or so validation repertoires, with over 90% of cluster scores above 0. All 110 or so repertoires were used to score co-occurrence in the validation cohort in a later analysis, because that analysis had no HLA typing for the cohort. The authors suggested that the approach could potentially be extended to other disease states and immunological phenotypes. In both the original and validation cohorts, the classifier was reported to diagnose cytomegalovirus status with high specificity and sensitivity.

Recombination joined TRBV9 with TRBJ1-3, with 9 central nucleotides matching TRBD1. The receptor's source is a man aged 18 to 29 in good health and CMV-seronegative. Sequenced: PBMCs. The CDR3 loop reads CASSGTGVGNTIYF. The bases read TGTGCCAGCAGCGGGACAGGGGTTGGAAACACCATATATTTT. With the rest looked up from the reference TRBV9 and TRBJ1-3 genes rather than sequenced, the full variable domain is DSGVTQTPKHLITATGQRVTLRCSPRSGDLSVYWYQQSLDQGLQFLIQYYNGEERAKGNILERFSAQQFPDLHSELNLSSLELGDSALYFCASSGTGVGNTIYFGEGSWLTVV.